This T cell receptor (beta chain) was recovered during a study of blood T cells in healthy people across ages. About the study: About one barcoded beta molecule was captured per two T cells (by template switching). Study findings and constraints: Lack of knowledge of donor CMV status possibly confounded expanded clonotype changes.

CDR1 is MNHEY, CDR2 SMNVEV, per germline (reference sequence). J lost 8 bases, V lost 5 bases, and 7 bases had no gene match. The CDR3 loop spans 14 amino acids. Concerning this clonotype: The antigen is not known.

Alongside a J-beta primer mix, a sample-barcoded 5' primer served in a second PCR lasting about 7 to 11 cycles. TCRdb reprocessed the 5' RACE reads with MiXCR, giving one entry per CDR3 protein. This sample has 600,000 to 1,000,000 distinct CDR3 sequences, with 20% to 30% found just once. The data also belong to a second study, concerning T cells of mothers and their children. As that report states: Regardless of relatedness, pairs show thymic selection shaping TCR recombination output in a similar manner.

The V gene is TRBV27, the J gene TRBJ2-1; 9 positions match TRBD2. The source material was blood. The TCR was taken from a boy younger than 18 in good health. The DNA of the CDR3 is TGTGCCAGCAGTATCGCGGGAGGGCCATATGAGCAGTTCTTC. Encoded protein: CASSIAGGPYEQFF.